One TCR beta chain is described in this entry. Its target is unknown. Germline CDR1 and CDR2: SEHNR and FQNEAQ (reference sequence). The CDR3 length is 15 residues. V was clipped by 8 bases and J by 2 bases; unmatched bases: 9. Researchers made TCR cDNA using 5'RACE template switching, and this step added a universal primer site and UMIs. A single record per CDR3 protein comes from TCRdb applying MiXCR to the 5' RACE reads. The sample has 300,000 to 400,000 distinct CDR3 sequences, 6.2% seen once; the top ten hold over 14%. The data originate from a study of T cells after yellow fever vaccination. Study findings and constraints: Abundant contaminating clonotypes from the bulk population could appear in FACS-sorted repertoires. Reappearance after the booster was observed for most primary-vaccination clones (96% CD4, around 90% CD8).

The sequence was obtained from a man in his thirties or forties who received the YFV17D yellow fever vaccine. Specimen: PBMCs, collected 5 days after the yellow fever booster vaccination. The chain links TRBV7-9 to TRBJ2-7; 10 nucleotides match TRBD2. The CDR3 region is CASGQGLAEPYEQYF. The CDR3 DNA reads as TGTGCCAGCGGCCAAGGACTAGCGGAGCCCTACGAGCAGTACTTC.